The clone carrying this T cell receptor (beta chain) was counted ten times or more. These data belong to a study of blood T cell repertoires in COVID-19. As for the study in general: The United States, Italy and Spain provided the acute and convalescent COVID-19 samples. Nucleic acid was either cDNA or gDNA, and it came from T cells, B-cell-depleted T cells, or PBMCs.

Only in-frame clones appear in the TCRdb table, and some are missing; sequencing was by immunoSEQ multiplex PCR. The sample lists a few hundred thousand clones, approximately 84% occurring once. Sample: peripheral blood. The clonotype originates from a woman aged 30 to 39 who had recovered from COVID-19.

Written as DNA, the CDR3 is TGCGCCAGCAGCCCAATAGACGGGGCGGGAGGGACAGATACGCAGTATTTT. This codes for CASSPIDGAGGTDTQYF. This chain joins TRBV4-1 and TRBJ2-3, with TRBD2 matching over 9 bases. The CDR3 loop spans 17 amino acids. In germline, CDR1 is MGHRA, CDR2 YSYEKL. The V gene end was trimmed by 4 bases and the J gene end by 3 bases; junction bases not matched to a gene: 11.